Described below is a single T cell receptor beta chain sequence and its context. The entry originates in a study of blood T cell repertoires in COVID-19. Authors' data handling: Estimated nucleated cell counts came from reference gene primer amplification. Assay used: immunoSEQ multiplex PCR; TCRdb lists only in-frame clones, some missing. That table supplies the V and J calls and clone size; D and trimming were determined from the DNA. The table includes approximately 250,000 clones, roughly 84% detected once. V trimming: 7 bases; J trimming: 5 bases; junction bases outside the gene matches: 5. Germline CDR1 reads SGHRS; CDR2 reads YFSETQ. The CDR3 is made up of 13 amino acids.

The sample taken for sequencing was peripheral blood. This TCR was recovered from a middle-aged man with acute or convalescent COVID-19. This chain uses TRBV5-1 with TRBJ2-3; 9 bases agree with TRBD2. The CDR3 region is CASSSGVRDTQYF. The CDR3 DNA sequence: TGCGCCAGCTCTAGCGGGGTCCGAGATACGCAGTATTTT.